The clone carrying this T cell receptor (beta chain) was detected only a few times. Sorted CD3+CD4-CD8+CD45RA- TILs were divided into DN, SP and DP by CD39 and CD103. This CDR3 has 16 residues. V was trimmed by 3 bases and J by 5 bases, leaving 19 bases between them. Germline V gene data show CDR1 as SGHTA and CDR2 as FQGNSA. These data come from a study of CD39 and CD103 CD8 tumor-infiltrating T cells. DNA input per subset was roughly 8,500 to 110,000 sorted cells. Clones were sequenced by immunoSEQ multiplex PCR, and TCRdb holds only the in-frame ones, with some missing. The sample includes 800 to 1,100 clones, 35% to 40% of them seen just once.

This TCR was recovered from a human donor with melanoma. The chain has TRBV7-2 and TRBJ2-5; D is uncertain. Sequenced input: CD39- CD103- CD8+ T cells sorted from the tumor. Subset meaning: CD103-CD39- double-negative CD45RA- CD8 T cells. The CDR3 region has the DNA TGTGCCAGCAGCTTCTTTGGTGGCGGAACTTGGGAGACCCAGTACTTC. The encoded protein is CASSFFGGGTWETQYF.